This T cell receptor (beta chain) was sequenced for a study of early stage breast cancer tumors. Method: immunoSEQ multiplex PCR; TCRdb's copy keeps in-frame clones and lacks some. The data hold 45,000 to 50,000 clones, with 83% observed a single time. The germline gives CDR1 MNHEY, CDR2 SMNVEV (reference sequence). J was trimmed by 2 bases and V by 6 bases; bases with no gene match: 6. The CDR3 is 15 amino acids. The chain joins TRBV27 to TRBJ2-1; 8 nucleotides line up with TRBD1. The clonotype comes from a person in their fifties with breast cancer. Sample: blood. The DNA of the CDR3 is TGTGCCAGCAGGAGGACAGGGTTTGCCTACAATGAGCAGTTCTTC. Translation gives CASRRTGFAYNEQFF.